This paragraph reports one T cell receptor (beta chain). Antigen: not known. The record originates from a study of CD8 T cells in ankylosing spondylitis. Study-wide results and limits: Made up of fewer than ten highly homologous variants, a TCR beta motif appeared characteristic of ankylosing spondylitis blood.

TCRdb reprocessed the 5' RACE reads with MiXCR, giving one entry per CDR3 protein. The repertoire consists of some 840,000 distinct CDR3 sequences, with around 11% occurring once and the leading ten covering 0.51%. This clonotype originated in a male donor with ankylosing spondylitis. Source material: blood, either unsorted or a sorted T cell fraction (not recorded which).

In DNA form, the CDR3 reads TGTGCCAGCAGCCAAGATAGGGCTACCTCCTATAATTCACCCCTCCACTTT. Encoded protein: CASSQDRATSYNSPLHF. The chain links TRBV3-1 to TRBJ1-6, with D unclear. The V end was cut by 0 bases, the J end by 0 bases, with 9 bases between. CDR1 and CDR2 (germline): LGHDT, YNNKEL (reference sequence). The CDR3 is made up of 17 amino acids.